The clone carrying this T cell receptor (beta chain) has only a few counts. V was cut by 7 bases and J by 0 bases, with 8 bases left in between. The germline CDR1 and CDR2 sequences are GTSNPN and SVGIG (reference sequence). This CDR3 is built from 12 residues. This entry is derived from a study of control samples from healthy donors and cancer patients. Measured with immunoSEQ multiplex PCR; TCRdb has only the in-frame clones, and not every one. Of about 98,000 clones listed, around 82% are singletons. This chain uses TRBV30 with TRBJ2-3; no firm D call. The specimen was blood. The clonotype was recovered from a man between 60 and 75 years old in good health. The CDR3 protein is CAFGPSTDTQYF. In DNA, the CDR3 is TGTGCCTTCGGGCCGAGCACAGATACGCAGTATTTT.